Following are 19 T cell receptor beta chains from one sample sequenced in a study of CD8+CD57+ T cells in acquired aplastic anemia. For CDR3 and TCR beta VDJ profiling, genomic DNA was the template used. In TCRdb, the reads were re-called with MiXCR into one record per CDR3 protein. This sample has about 120,000 distinct CDR3 sequences, with 45% to 60% found just once. Sequencing was done on patients that had shown CD8+CD57+ cell expansion by flow cytometry. Sequencing used sorted CD4+, CD8+, or CD8+CD57+ T cells (not recorded which) from PBMCs. Receptors originate from a human donor with aplastic anemia.

Many counts were recorded for this clonotype. CDR3 DNA: TGTGCTAGTGGTTTGGCGACAGGGCGTGGCTACACCTTC. It encodes CASGLATGRGYTF. This rearrangement joins TRBV12-5 to TRBJ1-2; 7 positions agree with TRBD1. Germline CDR1 is LGHNT and CDR2 is FRNRAP. This CDR3 is built from 13 residues. Germline trimming cut 1 base from V and 7 bases from J; bases unmatched to any gene: 3.

J is TRBJ2-1 and V is TRBV19; TRBD2 aligns across 9 bases. The trim removed 0 bases at V and 10 bases at J, leaving 4 bases unmatched. The CDR3 spans 14 residues. Germline CDR1 and CDR2: LNHDA and SQIVND (reference sequence). CDR3 in amino acids: CASSIEGLAREQFF. In DNA form, the CDR3 reads TGTGCCAGTAGTATAGAGGGACTAGCCCGGGAGCAGTTCTTC.

This clonotype was found many times. The chain uses TRBV19 and TRBJ2-3, with 9 nucleotides matching TRBD2. Germline CDR1 LNHDA, CDR2 SQIVND (reference sequence). The ends lost 5 bases at V and 4 bases at J; junction bases unmatched: 10. This CDR3 spans 16 amino acids. CDR3 in amino acids: CASSLFAGGSADTQYF. The CDR3 region has the DNA TGTGCCAGTAGTCTCTTTGCGGGGGGGTCAGCAGATACGCAGTATTTT.

The CDR3 region is CASGQSADTQYF. The CDR3 DNA reads TGCGCCAGCGGACAGAGTGCAGATACGCAGTATTTT. The chain links TRBV10-1 to TRBJ2-3; weak D call: TRBD1 (6 bases). This CDR3 has 12 amino acids. V dropped 8 bases and J dropped 4 bases, with 10 bases sitting between them. CDR1 is WNHNN, CDR2 SYGVQD, per germline (reference sequence).

This clonotype has ten or more counts. This chain uses TRBV10-3 with TRBJ2-3; D perhaps matches TRBD1 (5 bases). The V and J ends lost 0 bases and 0 bases respectively, with 10 bases between them. There are 16 residues in the CDR3. The germline CDR1 and CDR2 sequences are ENHRY and SYGVKD. CDR3 amino acids: CAISESTRASTDTQYF. CDR3 nucleotide sequence: TGTGCCATCAGTGAGTCAACCAGGGCTAGCACAGATACGCAGTATTTT.

The J gene is TRBJ1-4, the V gene TRBV20-1; the match to TRBD1 covers 8 bases. V trimming: 5 bases; J trimming: 8 bases; junction bases outside the gene matches: 4. This CDR3 contains 12 residues. Looked up from germline, CDR1 is DFQATT and CDR2 is SNEGSKA (reference sequence). In nucleotides, the CDR3 is TGCAGTGCTCTACAGGGGGGGGAAAAACTGTTTTTT. Translated, it gives CSALQGGEKLFF.

CDR3 bases: TGTGCCAGCAGCGTAGATCAGATGAACACTGAAGCTTTCTTT. The encoded protein is CASSVDQMNTEAFF. This chain links TRBV2 with TRBJ1-1; D unclear. The germline V gene encodes CDR1 SNHLY and CDR2 FYNNEI. V shed 6 bases and J shed 0 bases, with 11 bases lying between them. The CDR3 has 14 residues.

The chain employs TRBV6-5 and TRBJ1-1; D unclear. The CDR3 runs to 13 residues. V lost 2 bases, J lost 1 base, and 5 bases lay in between. Germline CDR1 MNHEY, CDR2 SVGAGI. CDR3 sequence reads: CASSYPGNTEAFF. For the CDR3, the DNA is TGTGCCAGCAGTTACCCCGGGAACACTGAAGCTTTCTTT.

CDR3 amino acids: CATSRDQGADTIYF. As DNA, the CDR3 is TGTGCCACCAGCAGAGACCAGGGGGCTGACACCATATATTTT. The chain recombines TRBV15 with TRBJ1-3; 8 bases align to TRBD1. This CDR3 has 14 residues. Germline trimming cut 0 bases from V and 8 bases from J; bases unmatched to any gene: 3. CDR1 and CDR2 (germline): LNHNV, YYDKDF (reference sequence).

This chain links TRBV11-1 with TRBJ2-3; D tentatively reads TRBD1 or TRBD2 (5 bases each). Germline CDR1 is SGHAT and CDR2 is FQDESV (reference sequence). The length of the CDR3 is 15 residues. Between the trimmed V and J ends, which lost 5 bases and 11 bases, there was a span of 23 bases. CDR3 sequence reads: CASSDPMGTNGMQYF. Here the CDR3 DNA reads TGTGCCAGCAGCGATCCGATGGGGACCAACGGGATGCAGTATTTT.

The table lists this clonotype with a few counts. V gene TRBV12-3 or TRBV12-4 combines with J gene TRBJ2-3; TRBD2 matches at 7 bases. The CDR3 extends over 16 amino acids. The J segment lost 0 bases and the V segment lost 2 bases, leaving 5 bases of the junction unmatched. The CDR3 is CASSLQAGRSTDTQYF. The CDR3 DNA sequence: TGTGCCAGCAGTTTACAAGCGGGACGTAGCACAGATACGCAGTATTTT.

This chain links TRBV7-9 with TRBJ2-3, with TRBD2 as a possible D gene (5 bases). Germline lookup yields CDR1 SEHNR and CDR2 FQNEAQ (reference sequence). V was trimmed by 4 bases and J by 4 bases, leaving 9 bases between them. The CDR3 spans 13 residues. CDR3: CASSSGLSDTQYF. CDR3 coding DNA: TGTGCCAGCAGCTCCGGACTGTCAGATACGCAGTATTTT.

The DNA for the CDR3 is TGTGCCAGCAGTTCGCTAGCGTTGGGTGAGCAGTTCTTC. Amino acid sequence: CASSSLALGEQFF. J is TRBJ2-1 and V is TRBV2; the D gene is possibly TRBD2 (6 bases). Per the germline V gene, CDR1 is SNHLY and CDR2 is FYNNEI. There are 13 residues in the CDR3. Trimming shortened V by 5 bases and J by 9 bases, and 14 bases separated the two germline ends. The variable domain in full, completed from reference TRBV2 and TRBJ2-1, reads EPEVTQTPSHQVTQMGQEVILRCVPISNHLYFYWYRQILGQKVEFLVSFYNNEISEKSEIFDDQFSVERPDGSNFTLKIRSTKLEDSAMYFCASSSLALGEQFFGPGTRLTVL.

This clonotype was picked up a small number of times. The V gene is TRBV7-3, the J gene TRBJ1-6; D uncertain. V was trimmed by 5 bases and J by 7 bases, leaving 12 bases between them. The germline V gene has CDR1 SGHTA and CDR2 FQGTGA. This CDR3 spans 14 amino acids. Here the CDR3 reads CASSEGLTNSPLHF. The CDR3 DNA reads as TGTGCCAGCAGCGAAGGACTGACAAATTCACCCCTCCACTTT.

The V and J genes are TRBV29-1 and TRBJ2-7, with TRBD2 as a possible D gene (6 bases). CDR3 length: 13 residues. Trimming stripped 1 base from V and 7 bases from J, with 14 bases between. Germline loops: CDR1 SQVTM, CDR2 ANQGSEA. The CDR3 sequence: CSVEGTRAGEQYF. DNA for the CDR3: TGCAGCGTTGAAGGGACGAGGGCGGGGGAGCAGTACTTC.

The CDR3 region is CASSANGENQPQHF. The CDR3 DNA is TGTGCCAGCAGCGCCAATGGTGAGAATCAGCCCCAGCATTTT. This chain joins TRBV2 and TRBJ1-5; D is unresolved. From germline, CDR1 is SNHLY and CDR2 FYNNEI. V was clipped by 6 bases and J by 4 bases, with 13 bases between them. The CDR3 totals 14 residues. The variable domain in full, completed from reference TRBV2 and TRBJ1-5, reads EPEVTQTPSHQVTQMGQEVILRCVPISNHLYFYWYRQILGQKVEFLVSFYNNEISEKSEIFDDQFSVERPDGSNFTLKIRSTKLEDSAMYFCASSANGENQPQHFGDGTRLSIL.

This clonotype was counted at least ten times. The chain recombines TRBV4-1 with TRBJ2-1; 11 nucleotides align to TRBD2. J was trimmed by 4 bases and V by 4 bases; bases with no gene match: 6. The CDR3 has 16 amino acids. The germline V gene has CDR1 MGHRA and CDR2 YSYEKL. CDR3: CASSLALAGGYNEQFF. CDR3 DNA sequence: TGCGCCAGCAGCCTAGCTCTAGCGGGAGGTTACAATGAGCAGTTCTTC.

Comment on this clonotype: This may be a read error: a much more frequent sequence differs by one nucleotide. This chain joins TRBV27 and TRBJ2-7; 10 nucleotides align to TRBD2. V shed 4 bases, J shed 7 bases, and the junction held 4 bases outside the gene matches. The germline V gene encodes CDR1 MNHEY and CDR2 SMNVEV (reference sequence). The CDR3 totals 13 residues. As DNA, the CDR3 is TGTGCCAGCAGTTCCAGCGGGAGGGGTGAGCAGTACTTC. Protein product: CASSSSGRGEQYF.

The V and J genes are TRBV10-2 and TRBJ2-1; 8 nucleotides align to TRBD1. The CDR3 extends over 14 amino acids. Unmatched junction bases numbered 1, after V lost 3 bases and J lost 3 bases. CDR1 and CDR2 (germline): WSHSY, SAAADI. CDR3 in amino acids: CASSDTGGYNEQFF. The DNA for the CDR3 is TGCGCCAGCAGTGATACAGGGGGCTACAATGAGCAGTTCTTC.